Listed below are T cell receptor beta chains from one sample, sequenced in a study of T cell responses to AZD1222 COVID-19 vaccine. Repertoires were generated with immunoSEQ multiplex PCR, while TCRdb's copy carries only in-frame clones and drops some. The top ten hold more than 0.85% of the sample, which has 150,000 to 200,000 clones, 90% to 95% seen once. This material consisted of peripheral blood, taken 28 days after the second dose of the MenACWY control vaccine. These receptors came from an adult who received the MenACWY meningococcal vaccine as a control. Both conserved end residues are part of each CDR3. D genes are given only for firm matches. Size is omitted from some rows. Given values are once, few, many or a class for expanded clones.

J: TRBJ2-3
size: -
D: TRBD2
V: TRBV2
CDR3: CASSPGGGSTQYF
DNA: TGTGCCAGCAGTCCCGGGGGGGGCAGTACGCAGTATTTT

J: TRBJ2-6
size: -
D: -
V: TRBV30
CDR3: CAWGGVANVLTF
DNA: TGTGCCTGGGGGGGCGTGGCCAACGTCCTGACTTTC

J: TRBJ2-1
size: -
D: TRBD1
V: TRBV7-9
CDR3: CASSLARGTGAAEQFF
DNA: TGTGCCAGCAGCTTAGCCCGCGGGACAGGGGCCGCTGAGCAGTTCTTC

J: TRBJ1-2
size: -
D: -
V: TRBV3-1/TRBV3-2
CDR3: CASSQGGRHTF
DNA: TGTGCCAGCAGCCAAGGAGGACGCCACACCTTC

J: TRBJ2-7
size: -
D: TRBD1
V: TRBV12-5
CDR3: CASGSRGSEQYF
DNA: TGTGCTAGTGGTTCCAGGGGGTCGGAGCAGTACTTC

J: TRBJ2-5
size: -
D: -
V: TRBV6-5
CDR3: CASSRARGETQYF
DNA: TGTGCCAGCAGCAGGGCCCGTGGGGAGACCCAGTACTTC

J: TRBJ1-3
size: -
D: -
V: TRBV28
CDR3: CASSLGPNSGNTIYF
DNA: TGTGCCAGCAGTTTGGGCCCCAACTCTGGAAACACCATATATTTT

J: TRBJ2-2
size: -
D: -
V: TRBV30
CDR3: CAWRVTRALSGELFF
DNA: TGTGCCTGGAGGGTAACTAGAGCGCTATCCGGGGAGCTGTTTTTT

J: TRBJ1-4
size: -
D: -
V: TRBV28
CDR3: CASSSQTPGQRNEKLFF
DNA: TGTGCCAGCAGTTCTCAGACTCCTGGACAGCGTAATGAAAAACTGTTTTTT

J: TRBJ2-5
size: -
D: -
V: TRBV19
CDR3: CASSSGTVRETQYF
DNA: TGTGCCAGTAGTAGCGGGACAGTTCGAGAGACCCAGTACTTC

J: TRBJ1-2
size: -
D: TRBD1
V: TRBV18
CDR3: CASSLRDRADYGYTF
DNA: TGTGCCAGCTCACTACGAGACAGGGCGGACTATGGCTACACCTTC

J: TRBJ1-6
size: -
D: -
V: TRBV6-6
CDR3: CASSPPRGGVYNSPLHF
DNA: TGTGCCAGCAGTCCCCCAAGGGGAGGGGTCTATAATTCACCCCTCCACTTT

J: TRBJ1-1
size: -
D: -
V: TRBV29-1
CDR3: CSVDSGAGTEAFF
DNA: TGCAGCGTGGACTCCGGGGCCGGCACTGAAGCTTTCTTT

J: TRBJ1-6
size: -
D: -
V: TRBV28
CDR3: CASSWLSSSYNSPLHF
DNA: TGTGCCAGCAGTTGGCTGTCGAGCTCCTATAATTCACCCCTCCACTTT

J: TRBJ2-7
size: -
D: -
V: TRBV23-1
CDR3: CARRPEGVHEQYF
DNA: TGCGCCAGAAGACCTGAAGGGGTCCACGAGCAGTACTTC

J: TRBJ1-1
size: -
D: TRBD1
V: TRBV19
CDR3: CASSTLDRGQLNTEAFF
DNA: TGTGCCAGTAGTACCCTTGACAGGGGGCAGTTAAACACTGAAGCTTTCTTT

J: TRBJ2-1
size: -
D: -
V: TRBV20-1
CDR3: CSAGLGGEQFF
DNA: TGCAGTGCTGGGCTCGGGGGTGAGCAGTTCTTC

J: TRBJ1-1
size: -
D: -
V: TRBV3-1/TRBV3-2
CDR3: CASSDSGAPRNTEAFF
DNA: TGTGCCAGCAGCGACTCCGGGGCCCCAAGGAACACTGAAGCTTTCTTT

J: TRBJ1-2
size: -
D: -
V: TRBV7-9
CDR3: CASSGSGVAGPGYTF
DNA: TGTGCCAGCAGTGGCAGCGGAGTTGCAGGGCCCGGCTACACCTTC

J: TRBJ1-3
size: once
D: -
V: TRBV30
CDR3: CAWSRDSGNTIYF
DNA: TGTGCCTGGAGCAGGGACTCTGGAAACACCATATATTTT

J: TRBJ1-1
size: -
D: -
V: TRBV5-4
CDR3: CASSLGVISTARGAFF
DNA: TGTGCCAGCAGCTTGGGGGTTATTTCGACCGCCCGGGGAGCTTTCTTT

J: TRBJ1-5
size: -
D: TRBD1
V: TRBV2
CDR3: CASRRGQGPRGNQPQHF
DNA: TGTGCCAGCAGGAGGGGACAGGGGCCGAGGGGCAATCAGCCCCAGCATTTT

J: TRBJ1-2
size: -
D: -
V: TRBV6-1
CDR3: CASSETDYYGYTF
DNA: TGTGCCAGCAGTGAAACCGATTACTATGGCTACACCTTC

J: TRBJ1-2
size: -
D: TRBD1
V: TRBV15
CDR3: CATSPGTAIINYGYTF
DNA: TGTGCCACCAGCCCCGGGACAGCGATTATTAACTATGGCTACACCTTC

J: TRBJ1-1
size: -
D: -
V: TRBV30
CDR3: CAWSANRIYTEAFF
DNA: TGTGCCTGGAGTGCAAACAGGATTTACACTGAAGCTTTCTTT

J: TRBJ2-5
size: -
D: TRBD2
V: TRBV4-3
CDR3: CASSPSGGAWETQYF
DNA: TGCGCCAGCAGCCCCTCGGGGGGGGCTTGGGAGACCCAGTACTTC

J: TRBJ1-2
size: -
D: TRBD1
V: TRBV6-4
CDR3: CASSGGQGDGYTF
DNA: TGTGCCAGCAGTGGCGGACAGGGGGATGGCTACACCTTC

J: TRBJ1-5
size: -
D: TRBD1
V: TRBV19
CDR3: CASARQGQTLPQHF
DNA: TGTGCCAGTGCTCGTCAGGGACAGACACTGCCCCAGCATTTT

J: TRBJ1-2
size: -
D: -
V: TRBV15
CDR3: CATSREYGTSNYGYTF
DNA: TGTGCCACCAGCAGAGAATATGGGACATCTAACTATGGCTACACCTTC

J: TRBJ1-3
size: -
D: -
V: TRBV3-1/TRBV3-2
CDR3: CASSQAYGGNTIYF
DNA: TGTGCCAGCAGCCAAGCCTACGGTGGAAACACCATATATTTT

J: TRBJ2-3
size: -
D: TRBD2
V: TRBV6-5
CDR3: CASRGTSLHTQYF
DNA: TGTGCCAGCAGGGGGACTAGTTTGCATACGCAGTATTTT

J: TRBJ2-5
size: -
D: -
V: TRBV5-5
CDR3: CASSNYIQGETQYF
DNA: TGTGCCAGCAGCAACTATATACAGGGAGAGACCCAGTACTTC

J: TRBJ1-4
size: -
D: -
V: TRBV13
CDR3: CASRDRYNEKLFF
DNA: TGTGCCAGCAGGGACCGATATAATGAAAAACTGTTTTTT

J: TRBJ1-1
size: -
D: -
V: TRBV5-1
CDR3: CASSLGRDQGEAFF
DNA: TGCGCCAGCAGCTTGGGAAGGGATCAGGGTGAAGCTTTCTTT

J: TRBJ1-2
size: -
D: -
V: TRBV7-8
CDR3: CASSLGPGTRSSTF
DNA: TGTGCCAGCAGCTTGGGGCCCGGGACCCGGTCGAGCACCTTC

J: TRBJ1-1
size: -
D: -
V: TRBV6-2/TRBV6-3
CDR3: CASSTGRMNTEAFF
DNA: TGTGCCAGCAGTACGGGACGGATGAACACTGAAGCTTTCTTT

J: TRBJ1-1
size: -
D: -
V: TRBV23-1
CDR3: CAGSREGLAFF
DNA: TGCGCCGGATCTAGGGAGGGGCTAGCTTTCTTT

J: TRBJ2-7
size: -
D: TRBD2
V: TRBV3-1/TRBV3-2
CDR3: CASSQAWGGGYYEQYF
DNA: TGTGCCAGCAGCCAAGCCTGGGGCGGGGGATACTACGAGCAGTACTTC

J: TRBJ2-3
size: -
D: TRBD2
V: TRBV18
CDR3: CASSPPGTGGQTDTQYF
DNA: TGTGCCAGCTCACCACCGGGTACGGGGGGGCAGACAGATACGCAGTATTTT

J: TRBJ1-3
size: -
D: TRBD1
V: TRBV7-2
CDR3: CASRPTGASGNTIYF
DNA: TGTGCCAGCAGACCTACAGGGGCCTCTGGAAACACCATATATTTT